The source of this T cell receptor (beta chain) is a study of T cells in Graves' hyperthyroidism and ophthalmopathy (dated by TCRdb to the late 2010s). About the full investigation: Peripheral blood samples were taken at initial diagnosis, before any treatment was given. In addition, the study compared T-cell repertoires in thyroid tissue and in blood from 6 or 7 Graves' hyperthyroidism patients. Once sampling was done, hyperthyroidism patients were given methimazole at a starting dose of 30 mg daily, whereas ophthalmopathy patients were given high-dose intravenous methylprednisolone. A discovery cohort of about a hundred patients, 43 with Graves' ophthalmopathy and approximately 57 with stable Graves' hyperthyroidism, was used to find distinguishing TCR V-J signatures. The roughly 100 discovery patients were randomly split 7:3 into training and test sets. Prospective prediction of ophthalmopathy was tested in an independent validation cohort consisting of under 20 hyperthyroidism patients and some 17 patients who later progressed to ophthalmopathy. According to the paper, TCR Vbeta CDR3 sequencing was carried out on approximately 140 peripheral blood samples, which came from under 50 ophthalmopathy, approximately 78 hyperthyroidism and 17 progressor patients. General findings and caveats noted by the study authors: During validation, the model predicted progression to ophthalmopathy a median of roughly 7.1 months ahead of onset, with approximately 70% sensitivity and roughly 72% specificity. Sample size was not statistically predetermined, and blinding of investigators to group allocation was not performed. Blood samples also contained most of the expanded thyroid clonotypes (frequency above 0.001), which suggests that blood repertoires may reflect thyroid immune responses. Ophthalmopathy was separated from stable hyperthyroidism by a 13 V-J signature model, with over 85% sensitivity and approximately 81% specificity obtained in cross-validation and 80%/75% obtained in testing.

TCR beta CDR3 regions were amplified from RNA transcripts. For the first round of RT-PCR on the TCR CDR3, the HTBI primer set was used together with the Qiagen OneStep RT-PCR kit. Libraries were constructed in a second round of multiplex PCR, after which size selection and purification were performed. The libraries were sequenced on an Illumina HiSeq2000 using paired-end 100 bp reads. The authors' pipeline ran thus. Raw data were processed with SOAPnuke, discarding reads with adapters, uncalled bases, mean Phred below 15, or no exact constant-primer or identifier match. COPE v1.2.5 was used to merge high-quality paired reads, and clonotypes were defined as unique nucleotide sequences. MiTCR v1.1 was used to align the clonotypes against IMGT TRBV, TRBD and TRBJ reference segments. The analysis was restricted to V-J combinations with a frequency above 0.0001, which together covered roughly 99% of the repertoires. A TCS score was defined as the ratio of F50 (clonal expansion) to E x V (chaos), with BLOSUM62-based TCRdist applied between CDR3 peptides within each V-J. Welch's t-statistics and random forest reduced 450 to 600 V-J features to 13, which were used in a naive Bayes classifier (R e1071). TCRdb trimmed public reads at Q25 via fastp, called clones via MiXCR and kept in-frame beta chains. Rows with a matching CDR3 protein are joined into one entry that keeps the most common DNA and genes. TCRdb, rather than the study authors, made the V and J calls. The sample table shows 360,000 or so distinct CDR3 sequences, and approximately 20% are seen once. Approximately 4% of the sample belongs to the ten largest clones.

This clonotype was seen ten or more times. Its antigen is unknown. Per-base quality was not reported, and no clone a single base away is much larger than it. Graves' hyperthyroidism was defined as stable when no progression to ophthalmopathy occurred over 18 months of follow-up. Hyperthyroidism patients were newly diagnosed, had a disease duration of under 2 months, and were aged 18 to 65 years. Patients with uncontrolled infections, other autoimmune diseases, pregnancy or lactation were excluded. Diagnoses relied on clinical symptoms, serum thyroxine and TRAb, thyroid ultrasound and orbital computed tomography. PBMCs were isolated from about 9.2 ml of fresh peripheral blood by Ficoll-Paque density gradient centrifugation. Total RNA was extracted with Trizol reagent, and quality was checked on an Agilent 2100 Bioanalyzer. From V the trimming removes 1 base and from J it removes 6 bases, while the gene matches leave 4 bases of the junction unaccounted for. CDR1 is given as MGHRA and CDR2 as YSYEKL, both from the germline V gene. The CDR3, from cysteine to phenylalanine, totals 14 residues. Here the CDR3 DNA is all that survives: 42 bases in frame from base 1.

This TCR came from a woman aged 18-30 years with Graves' hyperthyroidism. Here the chain combines TRBV4-1 and TRBJ2-7; the junction holds 9 bases that match TRBD1. Sequenced material: blood. DNA sequence: TGCGCCAGCAGCCAAGTCGGGACAGGGTCCGAGCAGTACTTC. This translates into CASSQVGTGSEQYF.